Here is one TCR beta chain with its context. Its binding antigen is unknown. The record has no base qualities; no much larger clone is one base away. This specimen belongs to a study of T cell responses to AZD1222 COVID-19 vaccine (dated by TCRdb to 2020 to 2022). Regarding the research as a whole: Because spike-specific TCR depth and breadth did not differ between the two schedules, AZD1222 recipients who got a second dose at roughly 4 weeks were pooled with those who got a second dose at roughly 12 weeks. A total of roughly 240 trial participants underwent TCR sequencing, of whom some 210 received two doses of AZD1222 and roughly 25 received two doses of the MenACWY control vaccine. Trial participants were enrolled into age subgroups of 18-55, 56-69 and 70-plus years, which contained 148, 28 and 57 TCR-sequenced participants, respectively. The full study reports these points: In the small 56-69-year group, the increase in depth fell short of significance, most likely because of low power. CD4 TCRs associated with the vaccine covered the entire spike protein, and the dominant responses were in regions 160-218 and 743-854. Only 5 to 7 AZD1222 recipients were SARS-CoV-2 seropositive at baseline, limiting conclusions about previously exposed vaccinees. Most participants were white British and females outnumbered males, and the authors suggested that clonal diversity may have been underestimated. Nearly half of unique spike-specific TCRs reportedly recognized epitopes outside regions mutated in the B.1.351 and B.1.1.7 variants. Because no day 14 peak-response samples were available, the repertoires could be characterized only after the peak T cell response. After two AZD1222 doses, spike-specific TCR breadth and depth were significantly higher than at day 0 and than in MenACWY recipients.

The CDR3 holds 15 amino acids from the cysteine to the phenylalanine. The DNA shown is the 45-base CDR3, in frame from base 1. CDR1 MGHRA and CDR2 YSYEKL are derived from the germline V gene. Relative to germline, V is 0 bases shorter and J is 5 bases shorter, with 11 bases between their ends. The CDR3 regions of human TCRbeta chains were analyzed by immunosequencing. Per the authors' processing: TCRs in the repertoires were compared against a reference library of SARS-CoV-2-specific TCRs that had been generated with the MIRA antigen-specificity platform. Breadth was defined as the fraction of unique TCRs that were SARS-CoV-2-associated. Depth was defined as the fraction of total T cells that were SARS-CoV-2-associated. Each spike-specific TCR was assigned to its reactive spike region and to a CD4 or CD8 class using the MIRA data. Log10-transformed breadth and depth values were compared by one-way ANOVA with Sidak's multiple comparisons tests. The clones in this table, taken by TCRdb from immuneACCESS, are in-frame only. Not every clone is retained; where verified, under half of the shortfall comes from an unresolved V gene, and the cause of the rest is unknown. That table is the source of V, J and clone size, and D and trimming were worked out from the DNA. Across this sample there are around 260,000 clones, with over 85% seen only once. Jointly, the top ten make up around 0.6% of the sample.

According to the study, the label for this sample's time point signals: baseline before first vaccination. The vaccinee samples were drawn from two UK trials, COV001 and COV002, one of which was a single-blind randomized controlled phase 2/3 trial testing AZD1222 (ChAdOx1 nCoV-19) in healthy adults. For TCRbeta chain sequencing, PBMC samples from trial participants were taken at day 0 and at day 28 after the second dose. The source is an adult in good health. The rearrangement joined TRBV4-1 to TRBJ1-5; TRBD1 might be the D gene, on 6 matching bases. The input for sequencing was peripheral blood, taken on day 0 of AZD1222 vaccination. The CDR3 sequence is CASSQEGRGYQPQHF. DNA sequence: TGCGCCAGCAGCCAAGAGGGCAGGGGTTATCAGCCCCAGCATTTT.